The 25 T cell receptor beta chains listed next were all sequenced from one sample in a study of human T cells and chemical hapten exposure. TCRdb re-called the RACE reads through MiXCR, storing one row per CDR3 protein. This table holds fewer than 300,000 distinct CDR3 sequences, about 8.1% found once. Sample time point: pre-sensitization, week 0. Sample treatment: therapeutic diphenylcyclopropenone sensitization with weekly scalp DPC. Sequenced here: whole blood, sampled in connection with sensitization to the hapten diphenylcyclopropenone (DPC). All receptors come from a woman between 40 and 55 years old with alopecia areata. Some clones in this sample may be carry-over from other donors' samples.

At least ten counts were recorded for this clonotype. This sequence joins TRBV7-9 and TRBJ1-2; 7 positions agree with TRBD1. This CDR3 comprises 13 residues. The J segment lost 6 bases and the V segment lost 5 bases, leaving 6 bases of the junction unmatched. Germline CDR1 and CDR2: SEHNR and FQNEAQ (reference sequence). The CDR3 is CASSPGQRHGYTF. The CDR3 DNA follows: TGTGCCAGCAGCCCGGGACAGAGGCATGGCTACACCTTC.

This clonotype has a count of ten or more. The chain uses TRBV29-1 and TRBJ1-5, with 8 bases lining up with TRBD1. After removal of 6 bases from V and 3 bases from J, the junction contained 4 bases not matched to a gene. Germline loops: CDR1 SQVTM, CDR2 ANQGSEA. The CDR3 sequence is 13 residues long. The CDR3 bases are TGCAGCGTGGGGACAGGATACAATCAGCCCCAGCATTTT. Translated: CSVGTGYNQPQHF.

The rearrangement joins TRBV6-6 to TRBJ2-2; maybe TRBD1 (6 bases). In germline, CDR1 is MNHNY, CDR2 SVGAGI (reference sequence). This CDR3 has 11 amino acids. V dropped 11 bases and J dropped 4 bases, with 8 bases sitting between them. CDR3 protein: CAAGVTGELFF. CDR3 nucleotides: TGTGCCGCAGGGGTCACCGGGGAGCTGTTTTTT.

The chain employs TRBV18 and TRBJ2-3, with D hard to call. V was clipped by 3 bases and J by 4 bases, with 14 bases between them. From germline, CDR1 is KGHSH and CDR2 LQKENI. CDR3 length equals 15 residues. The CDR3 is CASSPSTETSDTQYF. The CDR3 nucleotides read TGTGCCAGCTCACCTTCAACAGAGACGTCAGATACGCAGTATTTT.

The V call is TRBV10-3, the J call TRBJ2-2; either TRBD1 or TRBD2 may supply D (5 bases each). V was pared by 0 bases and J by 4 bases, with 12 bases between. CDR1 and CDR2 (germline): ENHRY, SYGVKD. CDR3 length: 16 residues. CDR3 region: CAISESIGAPTGELFF. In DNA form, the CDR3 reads TGTGCCATCAGTGAGTCGATCGGGGCTCCCACCGGGGAGCTGTTTTTT.

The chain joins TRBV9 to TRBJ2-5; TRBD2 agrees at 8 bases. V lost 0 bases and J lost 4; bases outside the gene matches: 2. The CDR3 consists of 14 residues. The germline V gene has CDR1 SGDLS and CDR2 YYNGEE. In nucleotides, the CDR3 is TGTGCCAGCAGCGTAGCGGGAGGGCCAGAGACCCAGTACTTC. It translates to CASSVAGGPETQYF.

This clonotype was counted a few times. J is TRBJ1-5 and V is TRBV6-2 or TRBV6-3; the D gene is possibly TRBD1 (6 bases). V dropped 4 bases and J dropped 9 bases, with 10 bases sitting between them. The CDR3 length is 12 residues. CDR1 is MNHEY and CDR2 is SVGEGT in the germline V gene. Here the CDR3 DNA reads TGTGCCAGCAGTTCTCAGGGGCCGCCCCAGCATTTT. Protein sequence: CASSSQGPPQHF.

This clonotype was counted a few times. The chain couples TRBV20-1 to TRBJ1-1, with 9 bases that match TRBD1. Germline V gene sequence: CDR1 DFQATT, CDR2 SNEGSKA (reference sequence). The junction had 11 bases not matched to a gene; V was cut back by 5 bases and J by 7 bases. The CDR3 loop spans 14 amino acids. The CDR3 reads CSAAGTGNLVEAFF. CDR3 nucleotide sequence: TGCAGTGCTGCCGGGACAGGGAACTTGGTTGAAGCTTTCTTT.

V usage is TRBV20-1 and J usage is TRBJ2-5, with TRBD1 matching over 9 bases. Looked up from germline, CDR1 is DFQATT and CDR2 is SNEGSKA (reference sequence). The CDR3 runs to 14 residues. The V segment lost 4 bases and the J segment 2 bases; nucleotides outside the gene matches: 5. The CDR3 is CSANRGQVQETQYF. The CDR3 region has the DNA TGCAGTGCTAACAGGGGGCAGGTACAAGAGACCCAGTACTTC.

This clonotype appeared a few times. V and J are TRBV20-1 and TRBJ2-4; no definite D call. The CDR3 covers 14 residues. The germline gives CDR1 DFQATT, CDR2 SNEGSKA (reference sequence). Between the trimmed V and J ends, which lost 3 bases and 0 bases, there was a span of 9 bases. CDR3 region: CSASLGPAKNIQYF. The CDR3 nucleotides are TGCAGTGCTAGCCTTGGGCCAGCCAAAAACATTCAGTACTTC.

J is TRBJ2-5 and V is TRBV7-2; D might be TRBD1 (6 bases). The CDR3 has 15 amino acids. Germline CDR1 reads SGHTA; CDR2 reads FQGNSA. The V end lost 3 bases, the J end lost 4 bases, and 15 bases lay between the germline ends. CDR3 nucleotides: TGTGCCAGCAGCTTTAGGACCACAGGGTTAGAGACCCAGTACTTC. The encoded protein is CASSFRTTGLETQYF.

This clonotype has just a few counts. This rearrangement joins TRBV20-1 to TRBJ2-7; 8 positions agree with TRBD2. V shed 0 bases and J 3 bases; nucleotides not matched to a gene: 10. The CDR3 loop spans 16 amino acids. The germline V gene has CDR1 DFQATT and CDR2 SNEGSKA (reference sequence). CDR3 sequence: CSARDSGGGQGYEQYF. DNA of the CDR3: TGCAGTGCTAGAGACTCCGGCGGGGGGCAGGGCTACGAGCAGTACTTC.

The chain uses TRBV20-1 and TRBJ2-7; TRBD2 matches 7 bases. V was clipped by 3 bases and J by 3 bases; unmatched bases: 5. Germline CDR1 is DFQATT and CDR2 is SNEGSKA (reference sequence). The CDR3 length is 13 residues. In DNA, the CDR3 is TGCAGTGCTAGCGGCGGGAGTAACTACGAGCAGTACTTC. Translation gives CSASGGSNYEQYF.

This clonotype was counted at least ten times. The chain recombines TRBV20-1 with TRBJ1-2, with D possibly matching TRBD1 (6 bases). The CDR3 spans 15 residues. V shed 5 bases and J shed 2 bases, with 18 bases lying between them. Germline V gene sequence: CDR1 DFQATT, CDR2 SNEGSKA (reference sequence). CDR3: CSAPSGQGLNYGYTF. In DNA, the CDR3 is TGCAGTGCTCCGTCGGGGCAGGGGCTCAACTATGGCTACACCTTC.

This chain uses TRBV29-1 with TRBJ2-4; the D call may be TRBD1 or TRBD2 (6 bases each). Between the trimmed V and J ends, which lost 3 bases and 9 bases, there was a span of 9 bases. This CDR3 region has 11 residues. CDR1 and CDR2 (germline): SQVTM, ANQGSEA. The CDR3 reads CSVDRGGIQYF. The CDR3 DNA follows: TGCAGCGTTGACAGGGGAGGCATTCAGTACTTC.

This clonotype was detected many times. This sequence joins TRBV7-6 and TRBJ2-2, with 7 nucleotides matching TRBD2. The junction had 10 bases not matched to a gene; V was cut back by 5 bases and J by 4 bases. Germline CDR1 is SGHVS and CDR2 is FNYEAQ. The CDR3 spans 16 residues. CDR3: CASSLPGASGTGELFF. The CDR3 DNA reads TGTGCCAGCAGCCTACCCGGGGCTAGCGGCACCGGGGAGCTGTTTTTT.

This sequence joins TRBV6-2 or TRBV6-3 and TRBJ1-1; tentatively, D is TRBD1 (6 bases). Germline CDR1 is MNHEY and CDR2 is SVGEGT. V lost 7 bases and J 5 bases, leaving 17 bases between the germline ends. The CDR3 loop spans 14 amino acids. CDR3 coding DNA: TGTGCCAGCAACCTCCGGGACACCGGGACTGAAGCTTTCTTT. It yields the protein CASNLRDTGTEAFF.

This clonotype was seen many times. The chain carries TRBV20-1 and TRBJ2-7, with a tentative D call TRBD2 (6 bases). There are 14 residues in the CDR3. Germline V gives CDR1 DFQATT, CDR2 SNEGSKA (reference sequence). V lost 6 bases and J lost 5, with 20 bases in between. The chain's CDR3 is CSALSGGPGDEQYF. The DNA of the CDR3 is TGCAGTGCACTGTCTGGAGGGCCGGGAGACGAGCAGTACTTC.

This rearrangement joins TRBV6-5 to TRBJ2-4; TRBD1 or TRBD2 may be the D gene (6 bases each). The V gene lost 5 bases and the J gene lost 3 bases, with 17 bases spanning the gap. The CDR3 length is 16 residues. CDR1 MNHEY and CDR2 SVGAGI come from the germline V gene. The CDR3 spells CASSPQRGGIKNIQYF. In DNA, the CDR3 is TGTGCCAGCAGTCCACAAAGAGGGGGGATCAAAAACATTCAGTACTTC.

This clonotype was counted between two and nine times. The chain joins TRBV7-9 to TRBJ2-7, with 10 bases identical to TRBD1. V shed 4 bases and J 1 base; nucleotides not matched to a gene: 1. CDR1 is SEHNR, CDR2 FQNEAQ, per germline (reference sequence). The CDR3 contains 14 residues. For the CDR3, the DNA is TGTGCCAGCAGCTGGGACAGGGGTTCCTACGAGCAGTACTTC. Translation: CASSWDRGSYEQYF. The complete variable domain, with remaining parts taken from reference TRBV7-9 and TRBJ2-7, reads DTGVSQNPRHKITKRGQNVTFRCDPISEHNRLYWYRQTLGQGPEFLTYFQNEAQLEKSRLLSDRFSAERPKGSFSTLEIQRTEQGDSAMYLCASSWDRGSYEQYFGPGTRLTVT.

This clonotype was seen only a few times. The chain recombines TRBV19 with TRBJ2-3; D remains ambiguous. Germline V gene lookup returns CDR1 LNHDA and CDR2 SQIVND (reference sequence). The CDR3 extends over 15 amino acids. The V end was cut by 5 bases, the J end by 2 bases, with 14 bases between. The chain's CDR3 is CASSDIRTDTDTQYF. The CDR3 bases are TGTGCCAGTAGTGACATTCGGACGGACACAGATACGCAGTATTTT.

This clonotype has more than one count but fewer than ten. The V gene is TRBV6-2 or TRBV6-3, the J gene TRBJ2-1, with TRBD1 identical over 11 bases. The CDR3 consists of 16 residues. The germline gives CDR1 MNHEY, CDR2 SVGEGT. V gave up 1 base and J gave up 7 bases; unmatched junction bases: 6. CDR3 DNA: TGTGCCAGCAGTTACTATGGACAGGGGGCTTCGAATGAGCAGTTCTTC. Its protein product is CASSYYGQGASNEQFF.

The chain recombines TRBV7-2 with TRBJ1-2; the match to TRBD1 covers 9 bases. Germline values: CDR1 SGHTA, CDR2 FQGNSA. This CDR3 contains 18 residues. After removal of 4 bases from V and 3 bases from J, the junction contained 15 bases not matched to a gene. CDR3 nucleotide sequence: TGTGCCAGCAGCTCGGCCCCACGGCAATACAGGGGGCACTATGGCTACACCTTC. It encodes CASSSAPRQYRGHYGYTF. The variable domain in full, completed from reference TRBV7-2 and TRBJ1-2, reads GAGVSQSPSNKVTEKGKDVELRCDPISGHTALYWYRQSLGQGLEFLIYFQGNSAPDKSGLPSDRFSAERTGGSVSTLTIQRTQQEDSAVYLCASSSAPRQYRGHYGYTFGSGTRLTVV.

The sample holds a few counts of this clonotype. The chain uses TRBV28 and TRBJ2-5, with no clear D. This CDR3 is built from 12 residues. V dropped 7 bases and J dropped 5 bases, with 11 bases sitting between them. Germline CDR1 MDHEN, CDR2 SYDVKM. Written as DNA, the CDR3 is TGTGCCAGCACATGGGCGTCCGAGACCCAGTACTTC. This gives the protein CASTWASETQYF.

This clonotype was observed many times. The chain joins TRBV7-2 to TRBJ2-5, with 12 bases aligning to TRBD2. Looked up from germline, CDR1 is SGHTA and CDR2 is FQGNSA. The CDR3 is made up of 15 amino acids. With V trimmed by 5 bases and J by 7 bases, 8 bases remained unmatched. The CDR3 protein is CASSPSGRAGGTQYF. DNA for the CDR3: TGTGCCAGCAGCCCTAGCGGGAGGGCCGGGGGGACCCAGTACTTC.